A selection of T cell receptor beta chains follows, all from one sample in a study of blood T cell repertoires in COVID-19. Some clones are missing from TCRdb's copy, which holds only in-frame ones; the method was immunoSEQ multiplex PCR. This sample carries over 150,000 clones, around three quarters of them seen once, and the ten largest clones take roughly 1.5%. Sample: peripheral blood. The receptors originated from an elderly man with acute or convalescent COVID-19. Each CDR3 is given with its conserved first and last residue. A D gene is named only where the DNA matches it firmly. Clone size is given for some rows only: seen once, a few or many times, or a class if the clone is expanded.

clone size,V gene,J gene,D gene,CDR3 protein,CDR3 DNA
few,TRBV15,TRBJ2-1,TRBD1,CATSRPGTGSGEQFF,TGTGCCACCAGCAGACCCGGGACAGGGAGCGGTGAGCAGTTCTTC
.,TRBV19,TRBJ2-2,TRBD2,CASQGLANTGELFF,TGTGCCAGCCAGGGACTAGCGAACACCGGGGAGCTGTTTTTT
.,TRBV3-1/TRBV3-2,TRBJ1-1,.,CASSQYGGTEAFF,TGTGCCAGCAGCCAATACGGGGGCACTGAAGCTTTCTTT
.,TRBV7-8,TRBJ2-5,TRBD2,CASSSWTSGEFKETQYF,TGTGCCAGCAGCTCCTGGACTAGCGGGGAGTTTAAAGAGACCCAGTACTTC
.,TRBV2,TRBJ2-3,TRBD2,CASKTSGGATDTQYF,TGTGCCAGCAAGACTAGCGGGGGGGCTACAGATACGCAGTATTTT
.,TRBV18,TRBJ1-6,TRBD1,CASSPGGTGYNSPLHF,TGTGCCAGCTCACCAGGGGGGACAGGGTATAATTCACCCCTCCACTTT
.,TRBV7-8,TRBJ2-3,TRBD2,CASSLVAGGRADTQYF,TGTGCCAGCAGCTTGGTAGCGGGGGGGCGGGCAGATACGCAGTATTTT
.,TRBV11-2,TRBJ1-1,.,CASSSYSPQGNTEAFF,TGTGCCAGCAGCTCGTACTCACCCCAGGGGAACACTGAAGCTTTCTTT
.,TRBV18,TRBJ2-7,TRBD1,CASSPTGGRYEQYF,TGTGCCAGCTCACCAACAGGGGGGAGGTACGAGCAGTACTTC
few,TRBV29-1,TRBJ1-1,TRBD1,CSAATGGGTEAFF,TGCAGCGCCGCGACAGGGGGAGGCACTGAAGCTTTCTTT
once,TRBV30,TRBJ2-7,TRBD1,CAWSVRDRGHF,TGTGCCTGGAGTGTACGGGACAGGGGGCACTTC
.,TRBV30,TRBJ1-2,.,CAWAPGGSYGYTF,TGTGCCTGGGCTCCTGGGGGGAGCTATGGCTACACCTTC
.,TRBV27,TRBJ2-1,.,CASSPGYNEQFF,TGTGCCAGCAGTCCCGGCTACAATGAGCAGTTCTTC
few,TRBV7-3,TRBJ1-5,TRBD1,CASSLDRGQPQHF,TGTGCCAGCAGCCTGGACAGGGGGCAGCCCCAGCATTTT
.,TRBV5-4,TRBJ1-3,.,CASSLRQVDSGNTIYF,TGTGCCAGCAGCTTGAGACAGGTAGACTCTGGAAACACCATATATTTT
.,TRBV5-4,TRBJ2-5,.,CASSSRTDQETQYF,TGTGCCAGCAGCTCCAGGACAGATCAAGAGACCCAGTACTTC
.,TRBV12-3/TRBV12-4,TRBJ2-7,TRBD1,CASTRDRGYEQYF,TGTGCCAGCACAAGGGACAGGGGTTACGAGCAGTACTTC
.,TRBV30,TRBJ1-4,.,CAWMAGDGPSEKLFF,TGTGCCTGGATGGCGGGCGACGGGCCGAGCGAAAAACTGTTTTTT
.,TRBV28,TRBJ2-2,.,CASTPLWGRTGHSNTGELFF,TGTGCCAGCACCCCATTATGGGGGAGGACAGGTCATTCGAACACCGGGGAGCTGTTTTTT
.,TRBV11-3,TRBJ1-2,TRBD1,CASSLGQDRAYYGYTF,TGTGCCAGCAGCTTAGGACAGGACAGGGCCTACTATGGCTACACCTTC
.,TRBV27,TRBJ1-5,.,CASSLGGLGNQPQHF,TGTGCCAGCAGTCTAGGGGGTCTGGGCAATCAGCCCCAGCATTTT
.,TRBV2,TRBJ1-6,.,CASTQRGSSPLHF,TGTGCCAGCACCCAACGAGGTTCCTCCCCCCTCCACTTT
.,TRBV5-1,TRBJ1-4,.,CASSIRMADEKLFF,TGCGCCAGCAGCATCCGAATGGCGGATGAAAAACTGTTTTTT
.,TRBV27,TRBJ2-3,TRBD2,CASSRLAGGSDTQYF,TGTGCCAGCAGCAGACTAGCGGGGGGGTCAGATACGCAGTATTTT
few,TRBV4-3,TRBJ2-7,TRBD1,CASSQDLEGQGTGEQYF,TGCGCCAGCAGCCAAGATCTCGAGGGACAGGGGACGGGAGAGCAGTACTTC
.,TRBV5-1,TRBJ2-3,TRBD2,CASSSAGGTPDTQYF,TGCGCCAGCAGCTCCGCGGGGGGGACCCCAGATACGCAGTATTTT
.,TRBV29-1,TRBJ2-1,.,CSVGGGLNEQFF,TGCAGCGTTGGCGGGGGCCTAAATGAGCAGTTCTTC
few,TRBV11-3,TRBJ2-7,.,CASSLDPVEQYF,TGTGCCAGCAGCTTAGACCCTGTCGAGCAGTACTTC
.,TRBV19,TRBJ2-2,.,CASSISRRATGELFF,TGTGCCAGTAGTATATCGCGCAGGGCCACCGGGGAGCTGTTTTTT
.,TRBV5-1,TRBJ2-7,TRBD1,CASSPQGQGNEQYF,TGCGCCAGCAGCCCCCAGGGACAGGGTAACGAGCAGTACTTC
.,TRBV7-2,TRBJ1-5,TRBD1,CASSYQTGVGQPQHF,TGTGCCAGCAGCTACCAGACAGGGGTGGGACAGCCCCAGCATTTT
.,TRBV12-5,TRBJ2-4,.,CASAPPEVNLRGKNIQYF,TGTGCTAGTGCCCCTCCCGAGGTCAACCTTCGGGGCAAAAACATTCAGTACTTC
.,TRBV12-3/TRBV12-4,TRBJ1-1,.,CASSPEYGGGAFF,TGTGCCAGCAGTCCAGAATACGGGGGGGGAGCTTTCTTT
.,TRBV7-2,TRBJ1-2,.,CASSLDPGDYGYTF,TGTGCCAGCAGCTTAGATCCAGGGGACTATGGCTACACCTTC
.,TRBV5-1,TRBJ2-5,TRBD2,CASSFLGLAGSRETQYF,TGCGCCAGCAGCTTCTTAGGACTAGCGGGGAGTAGAGAGACCCAGTACTTC
.,TRBV7-3,TRBJ2-3,TRBD2,CASSRLAGTSTDTQYF,TGTGCCAGCAGTCGACTAGCGGGGACTAGCACAGATACGCAGTATTTT
few,TRBV7-2,TRBJ2-5,.,CASTSSVNPGETQYF,TGTGCCAGCACCTCCTCAGTAAACCCGGGGGAGACCCAGTACTTC
.,TRBV19,TRBJ1-1,TRBD1,CASSGTGINTEAFF,TGTGCCAGTAGTGGGACAGGAATCAACACTGAAGCTTTCTTT
many,TRBV21-1,TRBJ2-1,.,CASSKESEFF,TGTGCCAGCAGCAAAGAGTCGGAGTTCTTC
.,TRBV19,TRBJ1-4,.,CASSISGNRLDEKLFF,TGTGCCAGTAGTATTTCTGGCAACAGGTTAGATGAAAAACTGTTTTTT
.,TRBV7-2,TRBJ2-6,.,CASSSGVAAGANVLTF,TGTGCCAGCAGCTCTGGGGTAGCGGCTGGGGCCAACGTCCTGACTTTC
.,TRBV28,TRBJ2-3,.,CASSFLNSDTQYF,TGTGCCAGCAGTTTCCTGAACTCAGATACGCAGTATTTT
.,TRBV28,TRBJ1-2,.,CASSSQVYGYTF,TGTGCCAGCAGCTCACAGGTATATGGCTACACCTTC
.,TRBV3-1/TRBV3-2,TRBJ2-3,TRBD2,CASSPLRKAGAGDTQYF,TGTGCCAGCAGCCCCCTACGGAAGGCAGGAGCGGGGGATACGCAGTATTTT
.,TRBV7-2,TRBJ2-1,TRBD2,CASSLGSSGGLSEQFF,TGTGCCAGCAGCTTAGGGTCCTCGGGGGGGCTTTCTGAGCAGTTCTTC
.,TRBV9,TRBJ1-2,TRBD1,CASSGPGQGAESYGYTF,TGTGCCAGCAGCGGACCGGGACAGGGGGCCGAGAGCTATGGCTACACCTTC
.,TRBV5-1,TRBJ2-3,TRBD2,CASSFTLAGTTDTQYF,TGCGCCAGCAGCTTCACTCTAGCGGGGACCACAGATACGCAGTATTTT
few,TRBV6-5,TRBJ1-2,.,CASRATGGYTF,TGTGCCAGCAGGGCAACGGGTGGCTACACCTTC
.,TRBV1,TRBJ2-5,.,CTSSQPPGSGGALQETQYF,TGCACCAGCAGCCAACCCCCGGGTAGCGGGGGGGCCCTGCAAGAGACCCAGTACTTC
.,TRBV11-2,TRBJ2-2,.,CASSPRGRMAQEDTGELFF,TGTGCCAGCAGCCCTCGCGGCAGGATGGCCCAGGAGGACACCGGGGAGCTGTTTTTT